This entry features one T cell receptor (beta chain) sequence. Which antigen it targets is not known. One base away there is no much larger clone; base qualities are not given. In light of the paper, this sample's time point label describes: baseline before first vaccination. The vaccinee samples were drawn from two UK trials, COV001 and COV002, one of which was a single-blind randomized controlled phase 2/3 trial testing AZD1222 (ChAdOx1 nCoV-19) in healthy adults. For TCRbeta chain sequencing, PBMC samples from trial participants were taken at day 0 and at day 28 after the second dose. The data were obtained in a study of T cell responses to AZD1222 COVID-19 vaccine (TCRdb year 2021). About the investigation overall: AZD1222 recipients with second doses at about 4 weeks or about 12 weeks were pooled, because spike-specific TCR depth and breadth did not differ between schedules. Trial participants were enrolled into age subgroups of 18-55, 56-69 and 70-plus years, which contained approximately 150, 28 and 58 TCR-sequenced participants, respectively. TCR sequencing was performed for roughly 250 trial participants, of whom about 200 were given two doses of AZD1222 and 26 were given two doses of MenACWY control vaccine.

The CDR3 regions of human TCRbeta chains were analyzed by immunosequencing. As for the original processing: TCRs in the repertoires were matched against a reference library of SARS-CoV-2-specific TCRs that had been generated with the MIRA antigen-specificity platform. Breadth was defined as the fraction of unique TCRs that were SARS-CoV-2-associated. Depth was defined as the fraction of total T cells that were SARS-CoV-2-associated. Using the MIRA data, each spike-specific TCR was assigned both to the spike region to which the TCR was reactive and to a CD4 or CD8 class. Log10-transformed breadth and depth values were compared by one-way ANOVA with Sidak's multiple comparisons tests. TCRdb stores this immuneACCESS table with in-frame sequences only. Part of the clones is absent; in the studies checked, under half of the shortfall reflects unresolved V genes, and no reason is known for the rest. V and J calls and clone size are as listed in that table; D and trimming were resolved from the DNA. Within this sample are roughly 180,000 clones, with approximately 94% of them counted one time only. The ten largest clonotypes hold around 0.66% of the sample.

A distance of 12 bases separates the germline ends of V and J, which lose 4 bases and 5 bases respectively. CDR1 is given as SNHLY and CDR2 as FYNNEI, both from the germline V gene. The CDR3 goes from the cysteine to the phenylalanine over 14 residues. Solely the CDR3 DNA is kept, with 42 bases framed from the first base. Results and caveats for the whole study, not just this receptor: Conclusions about previously exposed vaccinees are limited, since just 6 or 7 AZD1222 recipients were seropositive for SARS-CoV-2 at baseline. Reportedly, almost half of the unique spike-specific TCRs recognized epitopes lying outside the regions that are mutated in the B.1.351 and B.1.1.7 variants. A significant rise in spike-specific TCR breadth and depth was observed after two AZD1222 doses relative to day 0 and relative to MenACWY recipients. Because no day 14 peak-response samples were available, repertoires were characterized only after the peak T cell response. Vaccine-associated CD4 TCRs spanned the whole spike protein, with dominant responses in regions 160-218 and 743-854. Participants were mostly white British and included more females than males, and it was suggested by the authors that clonal diversity may have been underestimated. In the small 56-69-year group, the increase in depth fell short of significance, most likely because of low power.

The receptor was derived from an adult in good health. The sample here was peripheral blood, taken on day 0 of AZD1222 vaccination. Rearrangement joined TRBV2 to TRBJ1-5, and the D gene may be TRBD1, 5 bases matching. The nucleotides are TGTGCCAGCAGTGCACAGGCCTTCTATCAGCCCCAGCATTTT. Translated, this is CASSAQAFYQPQHF.